This TCR beta chain was retrieved from a study of T-cell reconstitution after alpha-beta-depleted transplantation in children (dated by TCRdb to 2015 to 2016). With respect to the entire study: Using TCR repertoire profiling, the study followed T-cell immune reconstitution in a quantitative way in children after TCRalphabeta/CD19-depleted allogeneic hematopoietic cell transplantation. Points the paper makes about the study in general: The high TCRbeta diversity at day 60 in some patients was ascribed to recipient T cells and intrathymic progenitors that had survived conditioning. Over the following months the frequencies of hyperexpanded clones went down, and after one year T-cell counts and TCRbeta diversity were mostly credited to newly produced T cells. The apparently early alphabetaT-cell count recovery about two months after transplant was reportedly dependent on only several hundred rapidly expanded clones derived from non-depleted graft cells.

There are many counts of this clonotype. No cognate antigen has been identified for it. No much larger clone exists at a distance of one base, and base qualities are not known. Libraries were built with PCR. Instrument used: Illumina HiSeq 2500. TCR library preparation used molecular barcoding, with unique molecular identifiers applied to normalize quantification of the TCRbeta repertoire. Through fastp at Q25 and MiXCR, TCRdb rebuilt clones from the public reads, retaining in-frame beta chains. Records with the same CDR3 protein are collapsed into one entry carrying the most frequent genes and DNA. This sample has approximately 630,000 distinct CDR3 sequences in its table, and 10% to 15% of those were observed once. The ten largest account for about 0.79% of the sample. The germline V gene gives CDR1 as SQVTM and CDR2 as ANQGSEA. V gives up 7 bases and J gives up 2 bases, and the segment between their germline ends measures 17 bases. The CDR3 covers 14 residues, taking in both the cysteine and the phenylalanine. The sequence is cut down to CDR3 DNA, 42 bases in frame from base 1.

The treatment or condition label of this sample denotes: allogeneic hematopoietic cell transplantation with graft depleted of TCRalphabeta T cells and CD19 B cells. Transplant recipients were children who received TCRalphabeta/CD19-depleted allogeneic hematopoietic cell grafts. This specimen was PBMCs, taken before TCRalphabeta/CD19-depleted stem cell transplant. This sequence was found in a girl aged 2 to 9 with congenital amegakaryocytic thrombocytopenia, due to receive a stem cell transplant. The rearranged chain carries TRBV29-1 and TRBJ2-5; TRBD1 is a possible D gene, resting on 5 matching bases. In nucleotide form, the sequence is TGCAGCGCCGTAGGGCAGGGCCCTCAAGAGACCCAGTACTTC. Its product reads: CSAVGQGPQETQYF.